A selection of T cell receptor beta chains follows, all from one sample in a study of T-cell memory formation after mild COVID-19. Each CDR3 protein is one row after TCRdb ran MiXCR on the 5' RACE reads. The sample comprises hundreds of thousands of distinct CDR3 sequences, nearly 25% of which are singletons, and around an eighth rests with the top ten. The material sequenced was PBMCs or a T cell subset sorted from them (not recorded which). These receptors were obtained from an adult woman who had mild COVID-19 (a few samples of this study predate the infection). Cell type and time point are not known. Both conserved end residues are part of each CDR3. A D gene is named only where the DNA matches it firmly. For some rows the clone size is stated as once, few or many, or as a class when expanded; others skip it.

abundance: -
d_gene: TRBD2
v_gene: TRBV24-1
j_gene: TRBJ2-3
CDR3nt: TGTGCCACCAGTGTCCAGAGCGGGGGAAGCACAGATACGCAGTATTTT
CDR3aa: CATSVQSGGSTDTQYF

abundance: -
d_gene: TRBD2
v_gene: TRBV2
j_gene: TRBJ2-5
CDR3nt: TGTGCCAGCAGTGAGCGGACTAGCGGGAGTGGCGACCAGTACTTC
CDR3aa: CASSERTSGSGDQYF

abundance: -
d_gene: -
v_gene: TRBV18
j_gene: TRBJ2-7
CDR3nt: TGTGCCAGCTCCCCCCCGGGCTACCCCGCCGAGCAGTACTTC
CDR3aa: CASSPPGYPAEQYF

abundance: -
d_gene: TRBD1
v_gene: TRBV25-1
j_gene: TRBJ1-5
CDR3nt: TGTGCCAGCATTCTGACAGGGAGATTAAATCAGCCCCAGCATTTT
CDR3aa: CASILTGRLNQPQHF

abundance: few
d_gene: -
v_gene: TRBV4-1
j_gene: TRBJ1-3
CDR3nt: TGCGCCAGCAGCCAAGATAGGAAGGGGACAAGCTCTGGAAACACCATATATTTT
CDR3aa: CASSQDRKGTSSGNTIYF

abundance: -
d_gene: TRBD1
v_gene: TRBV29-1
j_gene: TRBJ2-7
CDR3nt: TGCAGCGTTGATGGGGACAGGGCCGAGCAGTACTTC
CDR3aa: CSVDGDRAEQYF

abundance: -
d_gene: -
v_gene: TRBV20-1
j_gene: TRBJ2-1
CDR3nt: TGCAGTGCTAGGTCCCCGGGCAATGAGCAGTTCTTC
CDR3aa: CSARSPGNEQFF

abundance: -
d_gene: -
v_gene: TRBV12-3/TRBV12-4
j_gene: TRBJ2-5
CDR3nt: TGTGCCAGCAGTTCCACCCCTGGGACCCAGTACTTC
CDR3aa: CASSSTPGTQYF

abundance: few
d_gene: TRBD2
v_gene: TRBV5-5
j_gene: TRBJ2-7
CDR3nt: TGTGCCAGCAGCTTGGTTCCTAGCGGGACGTACGAGCAGTACTTC
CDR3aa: CASSLVPSGTYEQYF

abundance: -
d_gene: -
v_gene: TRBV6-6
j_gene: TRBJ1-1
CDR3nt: TGTGCCAGCAGTTACTCCCCAGGGGCGAACACTGAAGCTTTCTTT
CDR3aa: CASSYSPGANTEAFF

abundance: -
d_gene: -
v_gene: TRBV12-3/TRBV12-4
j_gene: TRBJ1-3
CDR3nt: TGTGCCAGCGGTCCTAACGGTGGAAACACCATATATTTT
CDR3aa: CASGPNGGNTIYF

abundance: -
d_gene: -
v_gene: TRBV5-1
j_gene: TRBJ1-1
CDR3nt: TGCGCCAGCAGCCCCGGGGGACACCCGAACACTGAAGCTTTCTTT
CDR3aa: CASSPGGHPNTEAFF

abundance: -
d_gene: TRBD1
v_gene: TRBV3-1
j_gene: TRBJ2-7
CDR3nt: TGTGCCAGCAGCCACATTTCCGGGACAGCTTCCTACGAGCAGTACTTC
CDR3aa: CASSHISGTASYEQYF

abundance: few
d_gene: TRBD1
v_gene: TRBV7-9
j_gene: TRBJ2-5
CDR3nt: TGTGCCAGCAGCCGCCGGACAGGGTGGGTCGAGACCCAGTACTTC
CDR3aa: CASSRRTGWVETQYF

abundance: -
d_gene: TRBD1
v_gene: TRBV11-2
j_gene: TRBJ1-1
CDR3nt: TGTGCCAGCAGCTTACCAGGGGGCTTGAACACTGAAGCTTTCTTT
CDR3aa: CASSLPGGLNTEAFF

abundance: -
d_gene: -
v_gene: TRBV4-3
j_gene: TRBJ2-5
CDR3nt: TGCGCCAGCAGCCAAGATTTCGGCTACCAAGAGACCCAGTACTTC
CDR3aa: CASSQDFGYQETQYF

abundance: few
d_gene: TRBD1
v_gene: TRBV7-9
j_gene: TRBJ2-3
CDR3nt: TGTGCCAGCAGGCACGGGACAGAAGAGAATTTT
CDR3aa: CASRHGTEENF

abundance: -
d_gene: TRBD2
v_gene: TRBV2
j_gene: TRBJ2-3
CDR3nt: TGTGCCAGCAGGAGGACTAGCGGGAGGACAGATACGCAGTATTTT
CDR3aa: CASRRTSGRTDTQYF

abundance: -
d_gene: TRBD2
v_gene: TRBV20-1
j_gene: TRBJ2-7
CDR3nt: TGCAGTGCCTCCGCCCCTAGCGGTAACTCCTACGAGCAGTACTTC
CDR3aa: CSASAPSGNSYEQYF

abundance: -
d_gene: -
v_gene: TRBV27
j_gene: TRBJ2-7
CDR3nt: TGTGCCAGCAGTTTATTTGGGACCCTGCTTGGGGACGAGCAGTACTTC
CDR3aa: CASSLFGTLLGDEQYF

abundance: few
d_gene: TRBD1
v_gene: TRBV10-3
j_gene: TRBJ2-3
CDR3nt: TGTGCCACCAGTCACGACAGGGGAAGGACAGATACGCAGTATTTT
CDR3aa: CATSHDRGRTDTQYF

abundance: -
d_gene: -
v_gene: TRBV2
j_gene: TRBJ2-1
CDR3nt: TGTGCCAGCAAAAGCACGGCCTACAATGAGCAGTTCTTC
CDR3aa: CASKSTAYNEQFF

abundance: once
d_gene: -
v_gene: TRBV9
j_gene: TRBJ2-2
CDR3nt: TGTGCCAGCAGCGTAGAGGCTACCTGGGAATTGGGGGAGCTGTTTTTT
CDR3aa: CASSVEATWELGELFF

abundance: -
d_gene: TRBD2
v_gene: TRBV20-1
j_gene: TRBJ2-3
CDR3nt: TGCAGTGCTTTGATACTAGCGGGTCAAGATACGCAGTATTTT
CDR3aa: CSALILAGQDTQYF

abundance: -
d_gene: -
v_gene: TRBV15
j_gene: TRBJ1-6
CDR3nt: TGTGCCACCAGCAGAGATAAGACAGCAGCACCCCTCCACTTT
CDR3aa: CATSRDKTAAPLHF

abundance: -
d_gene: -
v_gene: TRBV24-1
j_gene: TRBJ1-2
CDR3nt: TGTGCCACCAGTGATGGTCAGCCCTATGGCTACACCTTC
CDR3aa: CATSDGQPYGYTF

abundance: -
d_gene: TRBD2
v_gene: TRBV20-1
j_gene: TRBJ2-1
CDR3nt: TGCAGTGCTAGAGAACTAGCGGGCGGGCGGAATGAGCAGTTCTTC
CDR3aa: CSARELAGGRNEQFF

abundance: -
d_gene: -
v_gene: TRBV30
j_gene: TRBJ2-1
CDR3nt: TGTGCCTGGACCGTCGGGAGCGACAATGAGCAGTTCTTC
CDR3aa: CAWTVGSDNEQFF

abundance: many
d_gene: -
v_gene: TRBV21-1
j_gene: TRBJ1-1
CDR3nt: TGTGCCAGCAGCAAAAGGAGAAACACTGAAGCTTTCTTT
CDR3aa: CASSKRRNTEAFF

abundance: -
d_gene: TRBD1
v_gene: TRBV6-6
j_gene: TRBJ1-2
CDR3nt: TGTGCCAGCAGTGGGCAGGGGGAAATCTATGGCTACACCTTC
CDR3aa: CASSGQGEIYGYTF

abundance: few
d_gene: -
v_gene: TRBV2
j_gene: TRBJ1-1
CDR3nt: TGTGCCAGCAGTGACGGACTGGCGAACACTGAAGCTTTCTTT
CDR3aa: CASSDGLANTEAFF

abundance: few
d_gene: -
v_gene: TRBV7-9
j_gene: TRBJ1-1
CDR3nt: TGTGCCAGCAGCCCGGTTTGGTTGGCGGGACCCGAAGCTTTCTTT
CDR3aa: CASSPVWLAGPEAFF

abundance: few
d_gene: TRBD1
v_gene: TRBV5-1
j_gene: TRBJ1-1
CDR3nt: TGCGCCAGCAGCTGGACAGGGCAGACTGAAGCTTTCTTT
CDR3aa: CASSWTGQTEAFF

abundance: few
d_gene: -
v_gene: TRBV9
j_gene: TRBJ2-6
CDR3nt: TGTGCCAGCAGCGTCGGACACCCGGCCTCTGGGGCCAACGTCCTGACTTTC
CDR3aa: CASSVGHPASGANVLTF

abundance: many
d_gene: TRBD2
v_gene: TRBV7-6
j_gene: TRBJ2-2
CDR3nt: TGTGCCAGCAGCCCCTTTCAAGCGGGGGGCCTGAACACCGGGGAGCTGTTTTTT
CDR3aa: CASSPFQAGGLNTGELFF

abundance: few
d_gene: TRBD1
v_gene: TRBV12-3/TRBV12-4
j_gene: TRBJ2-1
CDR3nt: TGTGCCAGCAGCTCCCCCGGGACAGGGTACAATGAGCAGTTCTTC
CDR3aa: CASSSPGTGYNEQFF

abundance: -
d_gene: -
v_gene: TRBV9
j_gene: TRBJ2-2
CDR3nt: TGTGCCAGCAGCGACCCAAGGCTTCCGGAGCTGTTTTTT
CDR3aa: CASSDPRLPELFF

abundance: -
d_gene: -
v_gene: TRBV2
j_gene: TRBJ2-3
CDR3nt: TGTGCCAGCAGTTTAACTAGCCCTACACTGGATACGCAGTATTTT
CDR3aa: CASSLTSPTLDTQYF

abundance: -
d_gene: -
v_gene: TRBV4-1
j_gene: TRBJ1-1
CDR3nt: TGCGCCAGCAGCCAAGATGGGCGGGGAGGATCTGCTGAAGCTTTCTTT
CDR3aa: CASSQDGRGGSAEAFF

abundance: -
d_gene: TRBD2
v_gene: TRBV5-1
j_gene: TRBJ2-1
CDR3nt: TGCGCCAGCAGCTTGAATCGGGAGGGCCTAAGTGAGCAGTTCTTC
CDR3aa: CASSLNREGLSEQFF

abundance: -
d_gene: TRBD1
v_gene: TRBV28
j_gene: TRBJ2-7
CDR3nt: TGTGCCAGCAGTCCTAGACAGGGTGGTCTGTACTTC
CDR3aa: CASSPRQGGLYF

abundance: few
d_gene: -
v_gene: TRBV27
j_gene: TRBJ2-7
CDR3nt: TGTGCCAGCAGTTTATCTCGGGATCCGGTGTACGAGCAGTACTTC
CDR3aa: CASSLSRDPVYEQYF

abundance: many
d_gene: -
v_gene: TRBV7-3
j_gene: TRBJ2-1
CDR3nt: TGTGCCAGCAGCCCAAGGGGGGGGAGGTGGAATGAGCAGTTCTTC
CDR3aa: CASSPRGGRWNEQFF

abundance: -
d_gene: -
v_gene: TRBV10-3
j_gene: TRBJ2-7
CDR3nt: TGTGCCATCAGTGACCCTAGCCACCCGGACATACTCCTCGAGCAGTACTTC
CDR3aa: CAISDPSHPDILLEQYF

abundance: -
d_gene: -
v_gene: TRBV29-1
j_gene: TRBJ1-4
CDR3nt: TGCAGCGCCCGGTCCGGAGAATCCGTTGAAAAACTGTTTTTT
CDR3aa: CSARSGESVEKLFF

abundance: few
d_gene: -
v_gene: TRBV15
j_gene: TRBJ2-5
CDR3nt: TGTGCCACCAGCACGGGCCTGACCCCCCAAGAGACCCAGTACTTC
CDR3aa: CATSTGLTPQETQYF

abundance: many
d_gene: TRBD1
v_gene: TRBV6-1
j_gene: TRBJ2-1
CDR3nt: TGTGCCAGCAGAGCCGGGACAGCATCCTACAATGAGCAGTTCTTC
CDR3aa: CASRAGTASYNEQFF

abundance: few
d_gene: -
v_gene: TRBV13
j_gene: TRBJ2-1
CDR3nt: TGTGCCAGCAGCCTCGAGGGAGGGGGCCGGCCCGGGCAGTTCTTC
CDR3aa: CASSLEGGGRPGQFF

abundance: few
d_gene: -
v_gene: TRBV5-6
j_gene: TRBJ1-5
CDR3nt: TGTGCCAGCAGCTCCTGGGCGGACAATCAGCCCCAGCATTTT
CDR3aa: CASSSWADNQPQHF

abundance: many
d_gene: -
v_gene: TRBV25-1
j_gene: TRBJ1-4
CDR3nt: TGTGCCAGCAGTGACAGGGCAACTAATGAAAAACTGTTTTTT
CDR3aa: CASSDRATNEKLFF

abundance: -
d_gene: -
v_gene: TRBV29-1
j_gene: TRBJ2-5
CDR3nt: TGCAGCGGGGCTGGGGAGGAGACCCAGTACTTC
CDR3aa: CSGAGEETQYF

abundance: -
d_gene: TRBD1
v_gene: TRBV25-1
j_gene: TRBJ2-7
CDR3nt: TGTGCCAGCACCGGGACAGGCGCCAGACAGCAGTACTTC
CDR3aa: CASTGTGARQQYF